What follows are 6 T cell receptor beta chains derived from one specimen sequenced in a study of blood T cell repertoires in COVID-19. Sequencing was performed with immunoSEQ multiplex PCR; in TCRdb, only in-frame clones are kept and a portion is missing. The sample carries over 100,000 clones, 82% recorded once. Source material: peripheral blood. The receptors derive from a man in his 70s with acute or convalescent COVID-19.

The chain combines TRBV6-6 with TRBJ2-5, with D possibly being TRBD2 (5 bases). Trimming stripped 6 bases from V and 4 bases from J, with 15 bases between. CDR1 and CDR2 from the germline V gene are MNHNY and SVGAGI (reference sequence). The CDR3 extends over 14 amino acids. The CDR3 loop is CASSPPSNRETQYF. The CDR3 DNA reads as TGTGCCAGCAGCCCCCCTAGCAACCGAGAGACCCAGTACTTC.

The chain recombines TRBV19 with TRBJ2-7; TRBD1 matches at 7 bases. The germline V gene encodes CDR1 LNHDA and CDR2 SQIVND (reference sequence). The trim removed 4 bases at V and 0 bases at J, leaving 0 bases unmatched. CDR3 length: 13 amino acids. For the CDR3, the DNA is TGTGCCAGTAGTAGACAGGGCTCCTACGAGCAGTACTTC. Translating gives CASSRQGSYEQYF.

This chain links TRBV5-4 with TRBJ2-7; 8 positions agree with TRBD2. Trimming cost V 0 bases and J 6 bases; bases outside gene matches: 8. CDR1 SGHNT and CDR2 YYREEE come from the germline V gene (reference sequence). The CDR3 is made up of 15 amino acids. The CDR3 nucleotides read TGTGCCAGCAGCTTGGTAGCGGGGCCCCGCGGCGAGCAGTACTTC. Protein: CASSLVAGPRGEQYF.

The chain uses TRBV9 and TRBJ1-5; 7 bases are a match to TRBD1. Trimming cost V 6 bases and J 2 bases; bases outside gene matches: 5. Looked up from germline, CDR1 is SGDLS and CDR2 is YYNGEE. This CDR3 is 14 amino acids long. The CDR3 DNA reads TGTGCCAGCAATAAGGGGGCGGGCAATCAGCCCCAGCATTTT. This encodes CASNKGAGNQPQHF. Full variable domain (rest looked up from reference TRBV9 and TRBJ1-5): DSGVTQTPKHLITATGQRVTLRCSPRSGDLSVYWYQQSLDQGLQFLIQYYNGEERAKGNILERFSAQQFPDLHSELNLSSLELGDSALYFCASNKGAGNQPQHFGDGTRLSIL.

The chain combines TRBV27 with TRBJ1-2, with TRBD1 matching 7 bases. CDR1 and CDR2 from the germline V gene are MNHEY and SMNVEV (reference sequence). V lost 6 bases to trimming and J lost 5 bases; unmatched junction nucleotides: 12. The CDR3 sequence is 15 residues long. For the CDR3, the DNA is TGTGCCAGCAGGGAGTTGGGGACAGCCCTATATGGCTACACCTTC. This codes for CASRELGTALYGYTF.

This chain links TRBV28 with TRBJ2-7; 8 bases align to TRBD1. Germline CDR1 and CDR2: MDHEN and SYDVKM. This CDR3 has 15 residues. Unmatched junction bases numbered 8, after V lost 7 bases and J lost 0 bases. CDR3 DNA sequence: TGTGCCAGCACCTTGGGTCAGGGGGCCTCCTACGAGCAGTACTTC. Its protein is CASTLGQGASYEQYF.